This TCR beta chain was found in a study of pediatric ulcerative colitis. The CDR3 is made up of 13 amino acids. Trimming shortened V by 7 bases and J by 0 bases, and 9 bases separated the two germline ends. CDR1 and CDR2 from the germline V gene are WNHNN and SYGVQD (reference sequence). Rectal tissue came from one to two pinch biopsies taken at colonoscopy. Repertoires were generated with immunoSEQ multiplex PCR, while TCRdb's copy carries only in-frame clones and drops some. The profile covers some 37,000 clones, with more than 70% appearing a single time and around 0.7% taken by the ten largest. The TCR sequence derives from a boy between 10 and 17 years old with moderate ulcerative colitis. Sequencing was performed on gut tissue. The genes are TRBV10-1 and TRBJ1-1; TRBD1 is a possible D gene (6 bases). This chain's CDR3 is CASKGQMNTEAFF. The CDR3 nucleotides read TGCGCCAGCAAGGGACAAATGAACACTGAAGCTTTCTTT.